The source of this T cell receptor beta chain is a study of CD8+ T cells in alopecia areata. Whole-study context: Each day, treated patients took oral tofacitinib twice, at 5 to 10 mg per dose. Findings and limits, study-wide: Against the mouse data, patients shared TCRs less clearly, possibly for HLA reasons.

It was cDNA, reverse transcribed from extracted RNA, that served as the sequencing template. Sequenced by immunoSEQ multiplex PCR; TCRdb stores in-frame clones only, minus some. The sample carries more than 75,000 clones, roughly 41% recorded once. About this clone itself: The antigen is not known.

The CDR3 loop spans 14 amino acids. Germline CDR1 is MGHRA and CDR2 is YSYEKL. The V and J ends lost 1 base and 5 bases respectively, with 11 bases between them. Those with alopecia areata gave lesional scalp punch biopsies and peripheral blood. This receptor was obtained from a human donor with alopecia areata. Source material: CD4+ T cells sorted from blood. This chain links TRBV4-1 with TRBJ2-5; D is perhaps TRBD2 (6 bases). The CDR3 nucleotides read TGCGCCAGCAGCCAAGTGGGGGGAGTGGAGACCCAGTACTTC. Encoded protein: CASSQVGGVETQYF.